These 18 T cell receptor beta chains came from one sample sequenced in a study of blood T cell repertoires in COVID-19. Sequencing used immunoSEQ multiplex PCR; TCRdb keeps in-frame clones, though not all of them. The sample yields around 130,000 clones, 88% seen once. The sample consisted of peripheral blood. The receptors stem from a man between 65 and 80 years old with active COVID-19.

The chain employs TRBV11-2 and TRBJ2-3; 9 nucleotides agree with TRBD2. Germline V lookup: CDR1 SGHAT, CDR2 FQNNGV. The CDR3 sequence is 18 residues long. With 0 bases clipped from V and 7 bases from J, the junction kept 14 bases outside the gene matches. Here the CDR3 reads CASSLDRGSGGSQNTQYF. CDR3 DNA sequence: TGTGCCAGCAGCTTAGATCGGGGTAGCGGGGGATCACAGAATACGCAGTATTTT.

V and J are TRBV4-2 and TRBJ2-1, with D possibly matching TRBD2 (5 bases). Trimming left V 0 bases short and J 12 bases short, with 12 bases between. Germline V gene data show CDR1 as LGHNA and CDR2 as YNFKEQ. The CDR3 has 13 residues. CDR3 nucleotide sequence: TGTGCCAGCAGCCAAGAGGGAGTTCGAGGGCAGTTCTTC. Amino acid sequence: CASSQEGVRGQFF.

The chain carries TRBV27 and TRBJ1-3; tentative D call: TRBD1 (6 bases). The germline V gene encodes CDR1 MNHEY and CDR2 SMNVEV (reference sequence). CDR3 size: 17 residues. V was trimmed by 0 bases and J by 2 bases, leaving 14 bases between them. The CDR3 DNA follows: TGTGCCAGCAGTTTATCGCCTAACAGGGAAACTGGAAACACCATATATTTT. It encodes CASSLSPNRETGNTIYF.

The gene calls are TRBV6-5 and TRBJ2-2; 10 positions match TRBD2. CDR3 length: 16 residues. In germline, CDR1 is MNHEY, CDR2 SVGAGI. V trimming: 2 bases; J trimming: 7 bases; junction bases outside the gene matches: 7. The CDR3 DNA sequence: TGTGCCAGCAGTTACGGGCTAGCGGGAGTGTACGGGGAGCTGTTTTTT. This gives the protein CASSYGLAGVYGELFF.

The chain couples TRBV5-1 to TRBJ2-7; 12 nucleotides agree with TRBD2. CDR1 and CDR2 (germline): SGHRS, YFSETQ. J gave up 0 bases and V 3 bases, and 4 bases lay outside the gene matches. CDR3 size: 16 residues. CDR3 in DNA: TGCGCCAGCAGCTGGGGGACTAGCGGGTTCTCCTACGAGCAGTACTTC. Translation gives CASSWGTSGFSYEQYF.

J is TRBJ2-7 and V is TRBV6-6; D call uncertain. Germline lookup yields CDR1 MNHNY and CDR2 SVGAGI (reference sequence). The ends were cut back, 6 bases at V and 2 bases at J, with 5 bases in the middle. CDR3 length: 11 amino acids. CDR3 loop: CASRRAYEQYF. The CDR3 DNA sequence: TGTGCCAGCAGAAGAGCCTACGAGCAGTACTTC.

Notes on this clone: The same CDR3 arises from other DNA sequences in this sample as well. V and J are TRBV18 and TRBJ2-7, with D maybe TRBD1 (5 bases). CDR1 is KGHSH, CDR2 LQKENI, per germline. Trimming pared 5 bases from V and 0 bases from J, leaving 8 bases between. The CDR3 spans 13 residues. The CDR3 protein is CASSGQGSYEQYF. CDR3 in DNA: TGTGCCAGCTCAGGCCAGGGCTCCTACGAGCAGTACTTC.

The rearrangement joins TRBV5-1 to TRBJ2-1; D gene ambiguous. Germline assignment: CDR1 SGHRS and CDR2 YFSETQ. V shed 3 bases and J shed 0 bases, with 13 bases lying between them. This CDR3 region has 16 residues. In DNA form, the CDR3 reads TGCGCCAGCAGCTCGGGTGCGGTGAGCTCCTACAATGAGCAGTTCTTC. It translates to CASSSGAVSSYNEQFF. Together with reference TRBV5-1 and TRBJ2-1, the CDR3 gives the full variable domain: KAGVTQTPRYLIKTRGQQVTLSCSPISGHRSVSWYQQTPGQGLQFLFEYFSETQRNKGNFPGRFSGRQFSNSRSEMNVSTLELGDSALYLCASSSGAVSSYNEQFFGPGTRLTVL.

This sequence joins TRBV19 and TRBJ1-5; D remains ambiguous. The V gene's germline CDR1 is LNHDA and CDR2 SQIVND (reference sequence). The CDR3 covers 13 residues. V shed 5 bases and J shed 5 bases, with 10 bases lying between them. This CDR3 is CASSSEAHQPQHF. The CDR3 DNA is TGTGCCAGTAGTTCGGAAGCGCATCAGCCCCAGCATTTT.

DNA for the CDR3: TGCAGCGGATGCTCCGGGACTAGGCGCCGTGAGCAGTTCTTC. Protein: CSGCSGTRRREQFF. The V and J genes are TRBV29-1 and TRBJ2-1; 8 positions agree with TRBD2. The CDR3 is made up of 14 amino acids. In germline, CDR1 is SQVTM, CDR2 ANQGSEA. V shed 7 bases and J 9 bases; nucleotides not matched to a gene: 14.

The chain combines TRBV24-1 with TRBJ2-1; D might be TRBD1 (5 bases). This CDR3 spans 18 amino acids. Germline CDR1 and CDR2: KGHDR and SFDVKD. The V end was cut by 2 bases, the J end by 0 bases, with 16 bases between. CDR3 amino acids: CATSDSRPDRASYNEQFF. The DNA of the CDR3 is TGTGCCACCAGTGATTCTCGACCCGACAGAGCCTCCTACAATGAGCAGTTCTTC.

The V gene is TRBV7-3, the J gene TRBJ2-1, with a possible D match to TRBD2 (6 bases). CDR1 and CDR2 from the germline V gene are SGHTA and FQGTGA. The CDR3 covers 16 residues. The V end was cut by 1 base, the J end by 8 bases, with 18 bases between. The CDR3 is CASSLNSGVSGDEQFF. For the CDR3, the DNA is TGTGCCAGCAGCTTAAATTCGGGAGTGTCTGGCGATGAGCAGTTCTTC.

This chain uses TRBV20-1 with TRBJ1-1; perhaps TRBD1 as D (6 bases). Trimming removed 3 bases at V and 3 bases at J, with 14 bases between. Germline CDR1 DFQATT, CDR2 SNEGSKA (reference sequence). The CDR3 has 14 amino acids. The CDR3 coding sequence is TGCAGTGCTAGTAGGGGGGGGCTGGACACTGAAGCTTTCTTT. Translating it yields CSASRGGLDTEAFF.

This clone was seen a single time. The chain combines TRBV15 with TRBJ2-1; possibly TRBD2 for D (6 bases). The V end was cut by 1 base, the J end by 7 bases, with 14 bases between. This CDR3 is 15 amino acids long. Germline lookup yields CDR1 LNHNV and CDR2 YYDKDF (reference sequence). This chain's CDR3 is CATSRALSRGNEQFF. Here the CDR3 DNA reads TGTGCCACCAGCAGAGCTTTATCCCGGGGGAATGAGCAGTTCTTC.

The chain carries TRBV3-1 (or the pseudogene TRBV3-2) and TRBJ2-5; 7 nucleotides match TRBD1. The CDR3 spans 16 residues. Germline lookup yields CDR1 LGHDT and CDR2 YNNKEL (reference sequence). With V trimmed by 0 bases and J by 5 bases, 9 bases remained unmatched. The CDR3 DNA follows: TGTGCCAGCAGCCAAGAGCCCCCCAGGGGGAAGGAGACCCAGTACTTC. Protein: CASSQEPPRGKETQYF.

This clone was counted between two and nine times. The chain carries TRBV5-1 and TRBJ2-7; no firm D call. The CDR3 is 14 residues long. Germline lookup yields CDR1 SGHRS and CDR2 YFSETQ. Trimming stripped 0 bases from V and 4 bases from J, with 11 bases between. This CDR3 reads CASSLDRFLYEQYF. The CDR3 DNA is TGCGCCAGCAGCTTGGACCGGTTTCTATACGAGCAGTACTTC. Together with reference TRBV5-1 and TRBJ2-7, the CDR3 gives the full variable domain: KAGVTQTPRYLIKTRGQQVTLSCSPISGHRSVSWYQQTPGQGLQFLFEYFSETQRNKGNFPGRFSGRQFSNSRSEMNVSTLELGDSALYLCASSLDRFLYEQYFGPGTRLTVT.

The rearrangement joins TRBV2 to TRBJ2-3; the match to TRBD2 covers 7 bases. V was pared by 8 bases and J by 4 bases, with 6 bases of the junction left unmatched. The germline V gene has CDR1 SNHLY and CDR2 FYNNEI. This CDR3 has 13 amino acids. The CDR3 here is CASGSREADTQYF. In nucleotides, the CDR3 is TGTGCCAGCGGAAGTCGGGAGGCAGATACGCAGTATTTT. Full variable domain (missing parts from reference TRBV2 and TRBJ2-3): EPEVTQTPSHQVTQMGQEVILRCVPISNHLYFYWYRQILGQKVEFLVSFYNNEISEKSEIFDDQFSVERPDGSNFTLKIRSTKLEDSAMYFCASGSREADTQYFGPGTRLTVL.

This chain links TRBV24-1 with TRBJ2-1, with 12 nucleotides matching TRBD2. The V gene's germline CDR1 is KGHDR and CDR2 SFDVKD. Losses at the gene ends were 1 base for V and 9 bases for J; bases not matched to a gene: 6. CDR3 size: 16 residues. The CDR3 sequence is CATSDLFPSGRGEQFF. The CDR3 DNA follows: TGTGCCACCAGTGATTTATTCCCTAGCGGGAGGGGTGAGCAGTTCTTC.